A single sample gave rise to the 27 T cell receptor beta chains below, sequenced in a study of CD8+CD57+ T cells in acquired aplastic anemia. The template used for profiling TCR beta VDJ and CDR3 was genomic DNA. Using its own MiXCR run on the reads, TCRdb lists one record per CDR3 protein. The repertoire includes some 82,000 distinct CDR3 sequences, about 45% of them detected once, and 65% to 80% sits in the top ten. Specimen: sorted CD4+, CD8+, or CD8+CD57+ T cells (not recorded which) from PBMCs. The receptors originated from a human donor in good health, serving as a control.

This chain uses TRBV4-3 with TRBJ1-1; the match to TRBD1 covers 7 bases. Germline values: CDR1 LGHNA, CDR2 YSLEER. This CDR3 contains 17 residues. The trim removed 0 bases at V and 3 bases at J, leaving 10 bases unmatched. CDR3 sequence (DNA): TGCGCCAGCAGCCAAGAAGAATCCGACAGGGTGGACACTGAAGCTTTCTTT. Encoded protein: CASSQEESDRVDTEAFF.

About this clonotype: It may be a read error: a sequence one base away is much more abundant. V and J are TRBV14 and TRBJ2-7; D not resolved. V gave up 4 bases and J gave up 2 bases, with 9 bases separating them. The CDR3 consists of 13 residues. CDR1 is SGHDN, CDR2 FVKESK, per germline. The CDR3 region is CASSPRRTYEQYF. In DNA form, the CDR3 reads TGTGCCAGCAGCCCAAGACGGACCTACGAGCAGTACTTC.

The chain employs TRBV6-6 and TRBJ1-1; D not certain. This CDR3 is 13 amino acids long. Per the germline V gene, CDR1 is MNHNY and CDR2 is SVGAGI (reference sequence). Trimming took off 6 bases at V and 1 base at J, with 9 bases between the two ends. CDR3 coding DNA: TGTGCCAGCAGACCCAGTTGGAACACTGAAGCTTTCTTT. Amino acid sequence: CASRPSWNTEAFF.

The rearrangement uses TRBV24-1 and TRBJ2-1; D is ambiguous. This CDR3 spans 11 amino acids. The germline V and J ends were trimmed by 1 base and 12 bases, with 6 bases remaining between them. Germline loops: CDR1 KGHDR, CDR2 SFDVKD. The CDR3 DNA is TGTGCCACCAGTGATTTAGAAGGGCAGTTCTTC. Its protein is CATSDLEGQFF.

This clonotype was seen a few times. The J gene is TRBJ2-7, the V gene TRBV2; no firm D call. CDR1 is SNHLY, CDR2 FYNNEI, per germline. Deletions cut 0 bases from V and 5 bases from J, with 11 bases between. The CDR3 contains 14 residues. The CDR3 nucleotides are TGTGCCAGCAGTGAAGCCCTATTCCTAGACGAGCAGTACTTC. This gives the protein CASSEALFLDEQYF.

This clonotype was observed many times. This chain connects TRBV11-3 to TRBJ2-3; the match to TRBD2 covers 9 bases. Trimming cost V 5 bases and J 4 bases; bases outside gene matches: 13. Germline lookup yields CDR1 SGHNT and CDR2 YENEEA. CDR3 size: 17 residues. CDR3 residues: CASSPSRAGGPADTQYF. The CDR3 nucleotides are TGTGCCAGCAGCCCCTCACGGGCGGGAGGGCCAGCAGATACGCAGTATTTT. Combining the CDR3 with reference TRBV11-3 and TRBJ2-3 gives the whole variable domain EAGVVQSPRYKIIEKKQPVAFWCNPISGHNTLYWYLQNLGQGPELLIRYENEEAVDDSQLPKDRFSAERLKGVDSTLKIQPAELGDSAVYLCASSPSRAGGPADTQYFGPGTRLTVL.

This clonotype was observed many times. V and J are TRBV29-1 and TRBJ2-7; D is perhaps TRBD1 (6 bases). V lost 2 bases to trimming and J lost 9 bases, with 14 bases between them. CDR1 SQVTM and CDR2 ANQGSEA come from the germline V gene. The CDR3 sequence is 12 residues long. In DNA, the CDR3 is TGCAGCGTTGAAAGCAGGGGTGTGGGGCAGTACTTC. Protein: CSVESRGVGQYF.

This clonotype has just a few counts. The CDR3 DNA sequence: TGTGCCAGCAGCTTTGGACAGGGGGCAGATACGCAGTATTTT. Translation: CASSFGQGADTQYF. This rearrangement joins TRBV11-2 to TRBJ2-3; the match to TRBD1 covers 10 bases. This CDR3 is built from 14 residues. From germline, CDR1 is SGHAT and CDR2 FQNNGV. Germline trimming cut 3 bases from V and 4 bases from J; bases unmatched to any gene: 1.

This clonotype was recorded at least ten times. This chain connects TRBV12-5 to TRBJ1-3; D is unresolved. Germline V gene sequence: CDR1 LGHNT, CDR2 FRNRAP. V was shortened by 7 bases and J by 4 bases, with 14 bases between the two germline ends. The CDR3 loop spans 14 amino acids. The CDR3 nucleotides are TGTGCTAGTGCCAGCGGCGGATCCGGAAACACCATATATTTT. This codes for CASASGGSGNTIYF. Full variable domain (missing parts from reference TRBV12-5 and TRBJ1-3): DARVTQTPRHKVTEMGQEVTMRCQPILGHNTVFWYRQTMMQGLELLAYFRNRAPLDDSGMPKDRFSAEMPDATLATLKIQPSEPRDSAVYFCASASGGSGNTIYFGEGSWLTVV.

A remark on this clonotype: A much bigger clone sits one base away, suggesting this may be a read error. This sequence joins TRBV12-3 or TRBV12-4 and TRBJ1-1; no clear D. This CDR3 spans 11 amino acids. The CDR3 loop reads CASGLGSEAFF. DNA of the CDR3: TGTGCCAGCGGTTTGGGCAGTGAAGCTTTCTTT.

The genes are TRBV7-7 and TRBJ2-5; TRBD1 or TRBD2 may be the D gene (5 bases each). Germline CDR1 reads SSHAT; CDR2 reads FNYEAQ (reference sequence). This CDR3 region has 16 residues. V was clipped by 3 bases and J by 4 bases, with 18 bases between them. CDR3 bases: TGTGCCAGCAGCTTGGGTGGCAGGGCGGGTGGAGAGACCCAGTACTTC. It translates to CASSLGGRAGGETQYF. Full variable domain (missing parts from reference TRBV7-7 and TRBJ2-5): GAGVSQSPRYKVTKRGQDVTLRCDPISSHATLYWYQQALGQGPEFLTYFNYEAQPDKSGLPSDRFSAERPEGSISTLTIQRTEQRDSAMYRCASSLGGRAGGETQYFGPGTRLLVL.

The chain combines TRBV7-9 with TRBJ2-3; D tentatively fits TRBD1 or TRBD2 (6 bases each). V was clipped by 7 bases and J by 2 bases, with 7 bases between them. This CDR3 has 12 residues. Germline values: CDR1 SEHNR, CDR2 FQNEAQ (reference sequence). CDR3 amino acids: CASTGATDTQYF. The CDR3 DNA follows: TGTGCCAGCACGGGGGCCACAGATACGCAGTATTTT.

In the case of this clonotype: A much larger clonotype is one base distant, so this may be a read error. The chain carries TRBV20-1 and TRBJ2-2; 9 bases line up with TRBD2. Trimming took 2 bases from V and 6 from J; bases not matched to a gene: 7. The CDR3 spans 15 residues. The germline CDR1 and CDR2 sequences are DFQATT and SNEGSKA (reference sequence). In DNA form, the CDR3 reads TGCAGTGCTAGATTGCTAGCGGGGAGCGCCGGGGAGCTGTTTTTT. Residues: CSARLLAGSAGELFF.

This chain connects TRBV2 to TRBJ1-6, with D possibly TRBD1 on 6 matching bases. The CDR3 sequence is 14 residues long. The V and J ends lost 6 bases and 7 bases respectively, with 13 bases between them. Germline CDR1 reads SNHLY; CDR2 reads FYNNEI. The CDR3 DNA follows: TGTGCCAGCAGCCGGACAGCAGGCAATTCACCCCTCCACTTT. Its translation: CASSRTAGNSPLHF.

As concerns this clonotype: Since a much larger clone is just one base distant, this may be a read error. This rearrangement joins TRBV20-1 to TRBJ1-3; tentatively, D is TRBD1 (5 bases). CDR1 and CDR2 (germline): DFQATT, SNEGSKA (reference sequence). The CDR3 is made up of 15 amino acids. This chain's CDR3 is CGASARGAVENTIYF. The CDR3, as DNA: TGCGGTGCTAGCGCCCGAGGGGCTGTTGAAAACACCATATATTTT.

As to this clonotype: This is likely a read error, given that the CDR3 carries no conserved phenylalanine or tryptophan at its end. V usage is TRBV29-1 and J usage is TRBJ2-7, with 9 nucleotides matching TRBD1. Germline V lookup: CDR1 SQVTM, CDR2 ANQGSEA. Germline trimming cut 7 bases from V and 4 bases from J; bases unmatched to any gene: 11. The length of the CDR3 is 14 residues. The CDR3 is CSAVVGTGMYEQYL. CDR3 DNA sequence: TGCAGCGCCGTCGTCGGGACAGGGATGTACGAGCAGTACCTC.

This clonotype was counted between two and nine times. The rearrangement uses TRBV29-1 and TRBJ2-5, with D tentatively TRBD2 (6 bases). CDR1 SQVTM and CDR2 ANQGSEA come from the germline V gene. V gave up 3 bases and J gave up 4 bases, with 9 bases separating them. The CDR3 has 12 amino acids. CDR3 nucleotides: TGCAGCGTTGACCGGGGGAGAGAGACCCAGTACTTC. It translates to CSVDRGRETQYF. Filled out from reference TRBV29-1 and TRBJ2-5, the complete variable domain reads SAVISQKPSRDICQRGTSLTIQCQVDSQVTMMFWYRQQPGQSLTLIATANQGSEATYESGFVIDKFPISRPNLTFSTLTVSNMSPEDSSIYLCSVDRGRETQYFGPGTRLLVL.

On this clonotype itself: The germline gene is not matched at one end of the junction; a read error may be the cause. This rearrangement joins TRBV29-1 to TRBJ2-5; 8 nucleotides line up with TRBD2. Germline V gene lookup returns CDR1 SQVTM and CDR2 ANQGSEA. The CDR3 covers 13 residues. CDR3 DNA sequence: TGCAGCGTTGAAGATCAACGGAGCGGGAGTATCGACTTC. This translates into CSVEDQRSGSIDF.

The rearrangement joins TRBV2 to TRBJ2-7, with TRBD2 matching 7 bases. V shed 6 bases, J shed 1 base, and the junction held 6 bases outside the gene matches. Looked up from germline, CDR1 is SNHLY and CDR2 is FYNNEI. The CDR3 length is 14 residues. Written as DNA, the CDR3 is TGTGCCAGCAGCCCAGAGCGGGGATCCTACGAGCAGTACTTC. This encodes CASSPERGSYEQYF.

The chain uses TRBV10-3 and TRBJ1-6, with 8 bases identical to TRBD1. V lost 9 bases to trimming and J lost 7 bases; unmatched junction nucleotides: 5. Germline V CDR1 and CDR2: ENHRY, SYGVKD. The CDR3 consists of 13 residues. Here the CDR3 reads CAMRNRGNSPLHF. The CDR3, as DNA: TGTGCCATGAGAAACAGGGGGAATTCACCCCTCCACTTT.

With respect to this clonotype: One end of the junction does not line up with germline, which may come from a read error. The V call is TRBV4-1, the J call TRBJ1-3; D gene uncertain. Germline V gene data show CDR1 as MGHRA and CDR2 as YSYEKL. The CDR3 runs 14 residues. As DNA, the CDR3 is TGCGCCAGCAGCCATGTGGCATCTGGAGACACCATATATTTT. Its translation: CASSHVASGDTIYF.

The CDR3 is CASSGDWQVDTQYF. In DNA form, the CDR3 reads TGTGCCAGCAGTGGGGACTGGCAAGTAGATACGCAGTATTTT. The J gene is TRBJ2-3, the V gene TRBV2; D is possibly TRBD2 (6 bases). CDR3 length: 14 residues. V was trimmed by 4 bases and J by 5 bases, leaving 13 bases between them. Germline CDR1 and CDR2: SNHLY and FYNNEI.

This clonotype was recorded a few times. The genes are TRBV10-1 and TRBJ1-2; no firm D call. From germline, CDR1 is WNHNN and CDR2 SYGVQD (reference sequence). Trimming removed 6 bases from V and 7 bases from J, with 6 bases in between. The CDR3 is made up of 10 amino acids. The CDR3 coding sequence is TGCGCCAGCAGGGGAGTTGGCTACACCTTC. It yields the protein CASRGVGYTF.

In this sample, this clonotype turned up a few times. This chain uses TRBV27 with TRBJ2-7; a weak D match, TRBD1 (6 bases). Between the trimmed V and J ends, which lost 5 bases and 4 bases, there was a span of 15 bases. Looked up from germline, CDR1 is MNHEY and CDR2 is SMNVEV (reference sequence). This CDR3 is built from 14 residues. CDR3: CASSLTQGLYEQYF. CDR3 DNA: TGTGCCAGCAGTCTGACACAGGGTTTATACGAGCAGTACTTC.

The table lists this clonotype with a few counts. A much larger clone differs by one base, so this may be a read error. J is TRBJ2-7 and V is TRBV7-9, with D hard to call. Looked up from germline, CDR1 is SEHNR and CDR2 is FQNEAQ (reference sequence). The CDR3 has 11 residues. CDR3 nucleotide sequence: TGTGCCAACAGCTTATTCGACGAGCAGTACTTC. Protein product: CANSLFDEQYF.

This clonotype was counted at least ten times. V is TRBV25-1 and J is TRBJ2-3, with D uncertain. The V gene's germline CDR1 is MGHDK and CDR2 SYGVNS. Deletions cut 6 bases from V and 6 bases from J, with 19 bases between. The CDR3 totals 15 residues. The chain's CDR3 is CASSLAPGPLDTQYF. CDR3 nucleotides: TGTGCCAGCAGCTTAGCCCCGGGTCCCCTGGATACGCAGTATTTT.

Worth noting for this clonotype: No DNA is shown, since the ends of the CDR3 on it are uncertain; the CDR3 is the one TCRdb lists. The chain joins TRBV25-1 to TRBJ1-6; the D call of TRBD1 is as the table states it, not checked on the DNA. The germline V gene encodes CDR1 MGHDK and CDR2 SYGVNS. The CDR3 comprises 23 residues, both ends counted. CDR3 sequence reads: CASSESSAADYEQYFGPGSPLHF.